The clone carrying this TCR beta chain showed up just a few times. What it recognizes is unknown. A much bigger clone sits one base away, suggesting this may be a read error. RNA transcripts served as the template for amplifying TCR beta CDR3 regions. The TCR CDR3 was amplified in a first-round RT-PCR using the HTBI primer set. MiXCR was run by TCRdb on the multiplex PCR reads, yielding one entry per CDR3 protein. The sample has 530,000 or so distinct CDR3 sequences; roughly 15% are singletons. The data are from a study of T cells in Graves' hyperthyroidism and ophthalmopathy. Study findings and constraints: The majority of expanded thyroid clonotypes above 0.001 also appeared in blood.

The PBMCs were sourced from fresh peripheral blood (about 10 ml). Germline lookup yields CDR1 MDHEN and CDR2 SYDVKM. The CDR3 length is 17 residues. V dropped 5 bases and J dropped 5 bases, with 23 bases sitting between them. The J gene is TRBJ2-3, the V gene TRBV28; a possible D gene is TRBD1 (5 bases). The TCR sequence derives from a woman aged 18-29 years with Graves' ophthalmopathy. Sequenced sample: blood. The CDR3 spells CASSVPHGQSRGDTQYF. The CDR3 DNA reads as TGTGCCAGCAGTGTACCCCACGGACAATCTCGAGGAGATACGCAGTATTTT.